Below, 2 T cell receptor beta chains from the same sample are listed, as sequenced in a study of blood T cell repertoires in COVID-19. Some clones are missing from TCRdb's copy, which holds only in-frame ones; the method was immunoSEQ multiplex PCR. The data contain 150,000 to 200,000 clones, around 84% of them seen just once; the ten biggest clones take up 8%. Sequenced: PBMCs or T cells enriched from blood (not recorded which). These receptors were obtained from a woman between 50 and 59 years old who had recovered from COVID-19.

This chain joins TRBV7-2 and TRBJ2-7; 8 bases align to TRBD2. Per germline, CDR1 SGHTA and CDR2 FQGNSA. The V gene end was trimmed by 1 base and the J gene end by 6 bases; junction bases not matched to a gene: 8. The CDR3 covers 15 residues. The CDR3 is CASSLGPGGEGEQYF. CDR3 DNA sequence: TGTGCCAGCAGCTTAGGCCCCGGGGGGGAGGGCGAGCAGTACTTC.

This CDR3 is CASSIDPEETQYF. The CDR3 DNA reads TGTGCCAGTAGTATAGATCCTGAAGAGACCCAGTACTTC. The chain links TRBV19 to TRBJ2-5, with unresolved D. Germline V gives CDR1 LNHDA, CDR2 SQIVND (reference sequence). The CDR3 loop spans 13 amino acids. With 0 bases removed from V and 3 bases from J, the gap between germline ends came to 5 bases.